Listed below are T cell receptor beta chains from one sample, sequenced in a study of blood T cell repertoires in COVID-19. The protocol was immunoSEQ multiplex PCR, while the TCRdb copy is restricted to in-frame clones and leaves out a portion. The sample shows about 200,000 clones, 85% to 90% of them seen only once. The specimen was peripheral blood. The source of these receptors is an elderly man with acute or convalescent COVID-19. CDR3s include the opening cysteine and the closing phenylalanine or tryptophan.

CASSERGSNTEAFF | TRBV10-2
CATSATGQRYQPQHF | TRBV15
CASSESTGYLNEQFF | TRBV10-1
CAWSSRDWLTGEQFF | TRBV30
CATSAGSTETQYF | TRBV10-1
CASSLGSGGETQYF | TRBV7-2
CASSLTGTGQETQYF | TRBV7-9
CASSLDYPMNTEAFF | TRBV5-8
CASRPGQASYEQYF | TRBV2
CASPQGDQETQYF | TRBV7-9
CATSPGVDTQYF | TRBV24-1
CASSPPVADTQYF | TRBV18
CAISDPGTSGYEQYF | TRBV10-3
CASSPTSGSGTGELFF | TRBV18
CASSRDRFQETQYF | TRBV6-5
CASSPSETNSGNTIYF | TRBV18
CASSLAGGGETQYF | TRBV7-9
CASSPGLKNEGYEQYF | TRBV18
CASSAIKRGPAYRGTGELFF | TRBV2
CASSPAGGVGETQYF | TRBV18
CASSQGQGGEKLFF | TRBV4-3
CASSLDVGARTEAFF | TRBV4-1
CASSLRFGSNQYEQYF | TRBV7-9
CAISAGGIVQDTQYF | TRBV24-1